This is a list of T cell receptor beta chains from one sample in a study of T cell responses to AZD1222 COVID-19 vaccine. Libraries were prepared by immunoSEQ multiplex PCR; TCRdb keeps only in-frame clonotypes and omits some of them. The sample records about 130,000 clones, over 85% being singletons. Sequencing was performed on peripheral blood, taken 28 days after the second AZD1222 dose. These receptors all come from an adult who received the AZD1222 COVID-19 vaccine. The conserved cysteine and the conserved F or W are not part of the CDR3 here. The size entry is marked missing in some rows and otherwise reads once, few, many or a size class.

v_gene	abundance	j_gene	CDR3aa
TRBV6-5	once	TRBJ2-1	ASSYSGLAGGYEQF
TRBV5-4	NA	TRBJ2-7	ASSLGHGSYEQY
TRBV11-3	NA	TRBJ1-6	ASSLDRQNNSPLH
TRBV5-4	NA	TRBJ2-7	ASSGGLETGSYEQY
TRBV30	NA	TRBJ2-3	AYTSGAGGTDTQY
TRBV28	NA	TRBJ2-5	ASSLLQTSSQETQY
TRBV7-2	NA	TRBJ2-5	ASSPRLGSGGAGETQY
TRBV6-2/TRBV6-3	NA	TRBJ2-5	ASSYSSAAQSQETQY
TRBV9	NA	TRBJ2-5	ASSVTGTLEGETQY
TRBV19	NA	TRBJ1-6	ASTNRGDSPLH
TRBV20-1	NA	TRBJ2-7	SASGLAGAGEQY
TRBV7-3	NA	TRBJ2-1	ASSLTVSSSYNEQF
TRBV6-2/TRBV6-3	NA	TRBJ2-7	ASSFRDRVPKNSYEQY
TRBV30	NA	TRBJ1-1	AWSVHRGTEAF
TRBV11-3	NA	TRBJ2-1	ASSLDNEQF
TRBV4-2	NA	TRBJ2-7	ASSQEGTAAQDEQY
TRBV11-3	NA	TRBJ2-3	ASSLGAADTQY
TRBV18	few	TRBJ1-4	ASSPPQGPHEKLF
TRBV15	NA	TRBJ2-4	ATSLQVQGAWTKNIQY
TRBV11-3	NA	TRBJ2-7	ASSQDFYEQY
TRBV27	NA	TRBJ2-1	ASSYRGYNEQF
TRBV7-9	NA	TRBJ2-7	ASTADRAYEQY
TRBV7-2	NA	TRBJ2-5	ASSLAGGNQETQY
TRBV27	NA	TRBJ2-2	ASMLAGNTGELF
TRBV29-1	once	TRBJ1-1	SVAGGGEAF
TRBV6-5	NA	TRBJ1-2	ASRPGQGGVYGYT
TRBV5-4	NA	TRBJ2-1	ASSSDRYNEQF
TRBV2	NA	TRBJ2-3	ASRWQGNSRTDTQY
TRBV30	NA	TRBJ2-7	AWSVPPSSYEQY
TRBV6-2/TRBV6-3	NA	TRBJ2-1	ASSILADNEQF
TRBV7-3	NA	TRBJ1-1	ASSSDRDTEAF
TRBV5-5	NA	TRBJ1-1	ASSFTANTEAF
TRBV4-2	few	TRBJ1-5	ASSQVSRGLGNQPQH
TRBV6-5	NA	TRBJ2-2	ASNPQGYTGELF
TRBV7-2	NA	TRBJ2-1	ASSPDRGPYNEQF
TRBV7-2	NA	TRBJ2-2	ASSPSGNTGELF
TRBV6-2/TRBV6-3	NA	TRBJ2-7	ASSPAPYEQY
TRBV7-2	NA	TRBJ1-6	ASSLASLLSYNSPLH
TRBV4-3	NA	TRBJ1-6	ASSRGQGGGSPLH
TRBV12-3/TRBV12-4	NA	TRBJ2-5	ASSLGRQETQY
TRBV10-3	NA	TRBJ1-5	AISEGMNQPQH
TRBV5-4	NA	TRBJ1-6	ASSPGPINSPLH
TRBV7-2	NA	TRBJ2-7	ASSSLAGGGEQY
TRBV4-1	NA	TRBJ1-6	ASSQDAGFSPLH
TRBV18	NA	TRBJ2-7	ASSPTGTQLYEQY
TRBV7-2	NA	TRBJ2-7	ASRNRDFAYEQY
TRBV7-9	NA	TRBJ2-2	ASSLATGAGTGELF